This TCR beta chain was sequenced during a study of T cell responses to AZD1222 COVID-19 vaccine. Study conclusions and caveats: There were vaccine-associated CD4 TCRs across spike, dominant at 160-218 and 743-854.

Assay used: immunoSEQ multiplex PCR; TCRdb lists only in-frame clones, some missing. Among around 94,000 clones, about 85% were seen once, and the ten largest hold about 4.5%. The count of this clone is one. The target antigen is unknown. This may be a read error: a much more frequent sequence differs by one nucleotide. This TCR was sampled from an adult who received the AZD1222 COVID-19 vaccine. Sequencing was performed on peripheral blood, taken 28 days after the second AZD1222 dose.

Here the CDR3 DNA reads TGTGCCAGCAGTTTTGGGGGGACCTACGAGCAGTACTTC. Protein product: CASSFGGTYEQYF. The gene calls are TRBV6-2 or TRBV6-3 and TRBJ2-7, with D perhaps TRBD2 (6 bases). The V end lost 4 bases, the J end lost 2 bases, and 9 bases lay between the germline ends. The CDR3 is made up of 13 amino acids. Germline lookup yields CDR1 MNHEY and CDR2 SVGEGT.